A selection of T cell receptor beta chains follows, all from one sample in a study of blood T cell repertoires in COVID-19. The repertoire was sequenced with immunoSEQ multiplex PCR; TCRdb's copy has only in-frame clones and lacks some. The repertoire has around 200,000 clones, less than 85% of them found once; the top ten carry 9.5% to 15%. The sequenced sample consisted of peripheral blood. The origin of the receptors is a woman in her fifties or sixties with acute or convalescent COVID-19. Both conserved end residues are part of each CDR3. Fields, in order: CDR3 length, D gene, V gene, clone size, J gene, CDR3 protein, CDR3 DNA. D genes are given only for firm matches. Not every row has a clone size; where given, it reads once, few, many or a size class.

length: 13; D: NA; V: TRBV12-3/TRBV12-4; size: few; J: TRBJ2-2; CDR3: CASSLAITGELFF; DNA: TGTGCCAGCAGTTTAGCCATCACCGGGGAGCTGTTTTTT
length: 15; D: TRBD1; V: TRBV30; size: NA; J: TRBJ1-4; CDR3: CAWSLGQGASEKLFF; DNA: TGTGCCTGGAGCCTCGGACAGGGGGCATCGGAAAAACTGTTTTTT
length: 15; D: TRBD1; V: TRBV4-1; size: NA; J: TRBJ1-2; CDR3: CASSQESGQGYGYTF; DNA: TGCGCCAGCAGCCAAGAGTCGGGACAGGGGTATGGCTACACCTTC
length: 18; D: TRBD1; V: TRBV7-2; size: NA; J: TRBJ2-6; CDR3: CASTHRDRGRNGANVLTF; DNA: TGTGCCAGCACACACCGGGACAGGGGGCGTAACGGGGCCAACGTCCTGACTTTC
length: 16; D: TRBD1; V: TRBV3-1/TRBV3-2; size: NA; J: TRBJ2-7; CDR3: CASSQESVTGSSEQYF; DNA: TGTGCCAGCAGCCAAGAATCCGTGACAGGGTCTTCCGAGCAGTACTTC
length: 16; D: TRBD1; V: TRBV27; size: NA; J: TRBJ1-1; CDR3: CASSLDRVLSRTEAFF; DNA: TGTGCCAGCAGCCTTGACAGGGTTTTGTCGCGGACTGAAGCTTTCTTT
length: 16; D: TRBD2; V: TRBV20-1; size: NA; J: TRBJ2-3; CDR3: CSASEGTSGGVDTQYF; DNA: TGCAGTGCTAGTGAGGGGACTAGCGGGGGGGTAGATACGCAGTATTTT
length: 13; D: NA; V: TRBV3-1/TRBV3-2; size: NA; J: TRBJ1-2; CDR3: CASSPPTGYGYTF; DNA: TGTGCCAGCAGCCCCCCAACGGGGTATGGCTACACCTTC
length: 10; D: TRBD1; V: TRBV20-1; size: NA; J: TRBJ1-2; CDR3: CSAREGTGIF; DNA: TGCAGTGCTAGAGAGGGGACAGGGATCTTC
length: 14; D: TRBD1; V: TRBV5-5; size: NA; J: TRBJ2-4; CDR3: CASSGDRVKNIQYF; DNA: TGTGCCAGCAGCGGGGACAGGGTCAAAAACATTCAGTACTTC
length: 13; D: TRBD2; V: TRBV20-1; size: NA; J: TRBJ2-5; CDR3: CSASWTRVETQYF; DNA: TGCAGTGCTAGTTGGACTAGAGTAGAGACCCAGTACTTC
length: 12; D: NA; V: TRBV30; size: NA; J: TRBJ1-5; CDR3: CAWSIQGQPQHF; DNA: TGTGCCTGGAGCATTCAGGGCCAGCCCCAGCATTTT
length: 14; D: NA; V: TRBV5-4; size: once; J: TRBJ2-7; CDR3: CASSLDKGVYEQYF; DNA: TGTGCCAGCAGCTTGGATAAAGGGGTCTACGAGCAGTACTTC
length: 16; D: TRBD1; V: TRBV4-2; size: NA; J: TRBJ1-1; CDR3: CASSHAPGQVVTEAFF; DNA: TGTGCCAGCAGCCATGCCCCGGGACAGGTTGTCACTGAAGCTTTCTTT
length: 14; D: NA; V: TRBV10-1; size: NA; J: TRBJ2-1; CDR3: CASSEAGRDNEQFF; DNA: TGCGCCAGCAGTGAAGCCGGCAGGGACAATGAGCAGTTCTTC
length: 15; D: NA; V: TRBV27; size: NA; J: TRBJ1-1; CDR3: CASSLYLSKGAEAFF; DNA: TGTGCCAGCAGTTTATATCTGTCCAAAGGGGCCGAAGCTTTCTTT
length: 15; D: TRBD2; V: TRBV10-3; size: NA; J: TRBJ2-7; CDR3: CAISEGSGGSYEQYF; DNA: TGTGCCATCAGTGAAGGTAGCGGGGGCTCCTACGAGCAGTACTTC
length: 11; D: NA; V: TRBV21-1; size: many; J: TRBJ1-1; CDR3: CASSKELEAFF; DNA: TGTGCCAGCAGCAAAGAACTTGAAGCTTTCTTT
length: 15; D: TRBD1; V: TRBV18; size: few; J: TRBJ2-2; CDR3: CASSPRDRNTGELFF; DNA: TGTGCCAGCTCACCACGGGACAGGAACACCGGGGAGCTGTTTTTT
length: 20; D: TRBD2; V: TRBV24-1; size: NA; J: TRBJ2-2; CDR3: CATSDPGTSGGAEGTGELFF; DNA: TGTGCCACCAGTGACCCCGGGACTAGCGGGGGGGCCGAAGGGACCGGGGAGCTGTTTTTT
length: 13; D: TRBD1; V: TRBV25-1; size: NA; J: TRBJ1-3; CDR3: CASSVQGANTIYF; DNA: TGTGCCAGTTCCGTACAGGGGGCCAACACCATATATTTT
length: 15; D: NA; V: TRBV10-1; size: NA; J: TRBJ2-1; CDR3: CASSPVRETLNEQFF; DNA: TGCGCCAGCAGCCCGGTTCGGGAGACCCTCAATGAGCAGTTCTTC
length: 15; D: TRBD2; V: TRBV6-2/TRBV6-3; size: few; J: TRBJ2-1; CDR3: CASSLGAGFYNEQFF; DNA: TGTGCCAGCAGTTTAGGAGCGGGATTTTACAATGAGCAGTTCTTC
length: 14; D: NA; V: TRBV5-1; size: NA; J: TRBJ2-1; CDR3: CASSAGDSVNEQFF; DNA: TGCGCCAGCAGCGCCGGGGACTCTGTTAATGAGCAGTTCTTC
length: 14; D: NA; V: TRBV5-1; size: NA; J: TRBJ2-7; CDR3: CASSLDWGGLEQYF; DNA: TGCGCCAGCAGCTTGGACTGGGGGGGGCTGGAGCAGTACTTC
length: 15; D: TRBD2; V: TRBV28; size: once; J: TRBJ2-5; CDR3: CASSLLAAAQETQYF; DNA: TGTGCCAGCAGTTTACTAGCGGCCGCACAAGAGACCCAGTACTTC
length: 15; D: TRBD1; V: TRBV2; size: NA; J: TRBJ1-2; CDR3: CASSENQGQGTGYTF; DNA: TGTGCCAGCAGTGAAAATCAGGGACAGGGGACTGGCTACACCTTC
length: 15; D: TRBD1; V: TRBV7-7; size: once; J: TRBJ2-2; CDR3: CASSSDRAATGELFF; DNA: TGTGCCAGCAGCTCTGACAGGGCAGCCACCGGGGAGCTGTTTTTT
length: 15; D: NA; V: TRBV30; size: NA; J: TRBJ1-1; CDR3: CAWSRGARGNTEAFF; DNA: TGTGCCTGGAGTCGAGGAGCTCGTGGGAACACTGAAGCTTTCTTT
length: 17; D: TRBD1; V: TRBV5-6; size: NA; J: TRBJ1-6; CDR3: CASSTDRGWEGNSPLHF; DNA: TGTGCCAGCAGCACCGACAGGGGTTGGGAAGGGAATTCACCCCTCCACTTT
length: 16; D: NA; V: TRBV6-6; size: few; J: TRBJ1-6; CDR3: CASKGRNQGYNSPLHF; DNA: TGTGCCAGCAAGGGACGAAACCAGGGGTATAATTCACCCCTCCACTTT
length: 15; D: TRBD2; V: TRBV30; size: NA; J: TRBJ2-1; CDR3: CAWSPGLGAYNEQFF; DNA: TGTGCCTGGAGTCCGGGACTAGGGGCCTACAATGAGCAGTTCTTC
length: 13; D: NA; V: TRBV11-2; size: NA; J: TRBJ2-3; CDR3: CASSRTNSKTQYF; DNA: TGTGCCAGCAGCCGCACAAACAGCAAGACGCAGTATTTT
length: 13; D: TRBD2; V: TRBV11-3; size: NA; J: TRBJ2-4; CDR3: CASSNRGGNIQYF; DNA: TGTGCCAGCAGCAACCGCGGGGGTAACATTCAGTACTTC
length: 14; D: TRBD2; V: TRBV2; size: NA; J: TRBJ2-7; CDR3: CASRTAGGTYEQYF; DNA: TGTGCCAGCAGGACGGCGGGGGGCACCTACGAGCAGTACTTC
length: 18; D: TRBD1; V: TRBV27; size: NA; J: TRBJ1-5; CDR3: CASSLWGQATSINQPQHF; DNA: TGTGCCAGCAGTTTATGGGGACAGGCGACGAGCATCAATCAGCCCCAGCATTTT
length: 16; D: TRBD1; V: TRBV10-3; size: NA; J: TRBJ1-2; CDR3: CAISDVASGTGGGYTF; DNA: TGTGCCATCAGTGACGTGGCCAGTGGGACAGGGGGTGGCTACACCTTC
length: 14; D: TRBD1; V: TRBV2; size: few; J: TRBJ2-7; CDR3: CASRRDRGFHEQYF; DNA: TGTGCCAGCAGGAGAGACAGGGGATTCCACGAGCAGTACTTC
length: 13; D: NA; V: TRBV19; size: NA; J: TRBJ1-1; CDR3: CASREQLNTEAFF; DNA: TGTGCCAGTAGGGAACAGCTCAACACTGAAGCTTTCTTT
length: 15; D: TRBD1; V: TRBV7-2; size: NA; J: TRBJ1-4; CDR3: CASSLGQGEVEKLFF; DNA: TGTGCCAGCAGCTTAGGACAGGGCGAGGTTGAAAAACTGTTTTTT
length: 16; D: TRBD2; V: TRBV19; size: NA; J: TRBJ2-1; CDR3: CASREALAGGVNEQFF; DNA: TGTGCCAGTAGAGAGGCGCTAGCGGGGGGAGTCAATGAGCAGTTCTTC
length: 12; D: NA; V: TRBV10-1; size: NA; J: TRBJ2-7; CDR3: CASSDRAYEQYF; DNA: TGCGCCAGCAGTGACAGGGCCTACGAGCAGTACTTC
length: 14; D: TRBD2; V: TRBV29-1; size: NA; J: TRBJ2-1; CDR3: CSGLTSGSYNEQFF; DNA: TGCAGCGGGCTTACTAGCGGGAGCTATAATGAGCAGTTCTTC
length: 15; D: NA; V: TRBV7-9; size: NA; J: TRBJ2-2; CDR3: CASSLAGLFTGELFF; DNA: TGTGCCAGCAGCTTAGCCGGACTATTCACCGGGGAGCTGTTTTTT
length: 14; D: NA; V: TRBV5-4; size: NA; J: TRBJ2-5; CDR3: CASSSPPGIETQYF; DNA: TGTGCCAGCAGCTCGCCTCCGGGGATAGAGACCCAGTACTTC
length: 12; D: NA; V: TRBV10-2; size: NA; J: TRBJ1-2; CDR3: CASSDRGEGYTF; DNA: TGCGCCAGCAGTGACAGGGGTGAAGGCTACACCTTC
length: 15; D: TRBD1; V: TRBV20-1; size: NA; J: TRBJ2-5; CDR3: CSASTPGQGGETQYF; DNA: TGCAGTGCTAGTACCCCGGGACAGGGGGGGGAGACCCAGTACTTC
length: 14; D: TRBD1; V: TRBV5-1; size: NA; J: TRBJ1-4; CDR3: CASSWGTGNEKLFF; DNA: TGCGCCAGCAGCTGGGGGACAGGAAATGAAAAACTGTTTTTT
length: 14; D: NA; V: TRBV7-9; size: NA; J: TRBJ2-7; CDR3: CASSLGGESWEQYF; DNA: TGTGCCAGCAGCTTAGGGGGGGAGTCGTGGGAGCAGTACTTC
length: 13; D: NA; V: TRBV15; size: NA; J: TRBJ2-1; CDR3: CATSRGEYNEQFF; DNA: TGTGCCACCAGCAGAGGAGAGTACAATGAGCAGTTCTTC
length: 14; D: TRBD1; V: TRBV18; size: few; J: TRBJ2-7; CDR3: CASSPPTGAYEQYF; DNA: TGTGCCAGCTCACCCCCGACAGGGGCCTACGAGCAGTACTTC
length: 15; D: NA; V: TRBV27; size: NA; J: TRBJ1-2; CDR3: CASSLTGGPGYGYTF; DNA: TGTGCCAGCAGTCTCACGGGGGGGCCGGGCTATGGCTACACCTTC
length: 14; D: TRBD1; V: TRBV7-2; size: NA; J: TRBJ2-7; CDR3: CASSLDRGHYEQYF; DNA: TGTGCCAGCAGCTTAGACAGGGGGCACTACGAGCAGTACTTC
length: 14; D: TRBD2; V: TRBV19; size: NA; J: TRBJ2-1; CDR3: CASSSRLAINEQFF; DNA: TGTGCCAGTAGTTCAAGACTAGCGATAAATGAGCAGTTCTTC
length: 17; D: TRBD1; V: TRBV11-2; size: NA; J: TRBJ1-1; CDR3: CASSLVGGQGQGPEAFF; DNA: TGTGCCAGCAGCTTAGTTGGAGGCCAGGGACAGGGACCTGAAGCTTTCTTT
length: 14; D: NA; V: TRBV24-1; size: NA; J: TRBJ2-2; CDR3: CATSKQAKGGELFF; DNA: TGTGCCACCAGTAAACAGGCAAAAGGGGGGGAGCTGTTTTTT
length: 13; D: NA; V: TRBV7-2; size: once; J: TRBJ2-5; CDR3: CASSTDRQETQYF; DNA: TGTGCCAGCAGCACAGACAGACAAGAGACCCAGTACTTC
length: 16; D: NA; V: TRBV5-1; size: NA; J: TRBJ1-4; CDR3: CASSLPQGTTNEKLFF; DNA: TGCGCCAGCAGCTTGCCGCAGGGTACAACTAATGAAAAACTGTTTTTT
length: 17; D: TRBD1; V: TRBV28; size: NA; J: TRBJ2-6; CDR3: CASSHGQGLSGANVLTF; DNA: TGTGCCAGCAGTCACGGACAGGGCCTATCTGGGGCCAACGTCCTGACTTTC
length: 16; D: TRBD1; V: TRBV18; size: NA; J: TRBJ2-5; CDR3: CASSPPATGGSGTQYF; DNA: TGTGCCAGCTCACCACCGGCCACAGGGGGGTCCGGGACCCAGTACTTC